This is a list of T cell receptor beta chains from one sample in a study of control samples from healthy donors and cancer patients. Repertoires were generated with immunoSEQ multiplex PCR, while TCRdb's copy carries only in-frame clones and drops some. The sample lists 90,000 or so clones, about 89% seen once, with about 7.6% in the top ten. The source material was blood. These receptors all stem from a woman in her fifties or sixties in good health. The CDR3 runs from the conserved cysteine through the conserved F or W. D genes are given only for firm matches. Size values are once, few and many counts, or a class for expanded clones, and some rows have none.

TRBV30	TRBJ1-5	NA	NA	CAGKIENQPQHF	TGTGCCGGAAAAATTGAGAATCAGCCCCAGCATTTT
TRBV2	TRBJ1-2	NA	NA	CASSAGGNYGYTF	TGTGCCAGCAGTGCCGGGGGAAACTATGGCTACACCTTC
TRBV6-5	TRBJ1-1	NA	NA	CASRDRWNTEAFF	TGTGCCAGCAGGGACCGATGGAACACTGAAGCTTTCTTT
TRBV11-2	TRBJ2-5	NA	NA	CASSLAVEETQYF	TGTGCCAGCAGCTTAGCGGTCGAAGAGACCCAGTACTTC
TRBV28	TRBJ2-1	NA	once	CASSLWGEGDEQFF	TGTGCCAGCAGTTTATGGGGGGAGGGGGATGAGCAGTTCTTC
TRBV5-1	TRBJ2-3	NA	NA	CASSSKPSTDTQYF	TGCGCCAGCAGCTCAAAGCCTAGCACAGATACGCAGTATTTT
TRBV2	TRBJ1-1	NA	NA	CASSEVNSGPEAFF	TGTGCCAGCAGTGAAGTCAACTCGGGGCCTGAAGCTTTCTTT
TRBV5-1	TRBJ2-7	NA	NA	CASSFNPSSYEQYF	TGCGCCAGCAGCTTTAACCCCAGCTCCTACGAGCAGTACTTC
TRBV10-3	TRBJ1-5	NA	NA	CEWGHQPQHF	TGTGAGTGGGGACATCAGCCCCAGCATTTT
TRBV5-1	TRBJ1-2	TRBD1	few	CASSLTQGQGGNYGYTF	TGCGCCAGCAGCTTGACCCAGGGGCAGGGGGGGAACTATGGCTACACCTTC
TRBV12-3/TRBV12-4	TRBJ1-2	NA	NA	CASSFGDNYGYTF	TGTGCCAGCAGTTTCGGGGATAACTATGGCTACACCTTC
TRBV6-5	TRBJ2-2	NA	NA	CASSYAWPGELFF	TGTGCCAGCAGTTACGCTTGGCCCGGGGAGCTGTTTTTT
TRBV9	TRBJ2-2	TRBD2	NA	CASTPRTYGGALTGELFF	TGTGCCAGCACCCCCCGAACATACGGGGGGGCCCTCACCGGGGAGCTGTTTTTT
TRBV6-1	TRBJ1-1	NA	NA	CASSENPAAEAFF	TGTGCCAGCAGTGAAAACCCAGCGGCGGAAGCTTTCTTT
TRBV5-1	TRBJ2-1	NA	NA	CASSSSTGSGGNEQFF	TGCGCCAGCAGCTCCTCAACCGGGAGTGGGGGCAATGAGCAGTTCTTC
TRBV12-3/TRBV12-4	TRBJ1-2	NA	NA	CASSSLSNGGYTF	TGTGCCAGCAGTTCCCTTAGTAATGGCGGCTACACCTTC
TRBV24-1	TRBJ2-1	TRBD1	NA	CATSDYGQATNEQFF	TGTGCCACCAGTGATTACGGACAGGCTACAAATGAGCAGTTCTTC
TRBV5-1	TRBJ1-6	NA	NA	CASSLAQSSPLHF	TGCGCCAGCAGCTTGGCCCAGAGCTCACCCCTCCACTTT
TRBV11-2	TRBJ1-5	NA	NA	CASSLDPASGPQHF	TGTGCCAGCAGCTTGGATCCAGCCTCCGGCCCCCAGCATTTT
TRBV12-5	TRBJ2-5	NA	NA	CASGLATVRQETQYF	TGTGCTAGTGGTTTGGCGACAGTCCGACAAGAGACCCAGTACTTC
TRBV18	TRBJ2-3	NA	NA	CASSPRRGSTDTQYF	TGTGCCAGCTCACCACGTCGCGGTAGCACAGATACGCAGTATTTT
TRBV11-2	TRBJ1-2	TRBD1	once	CASSLDRQGRNLYGYTF	TGTGCCAGCAGCTTAGACCGACAGGGGCGAAACCTTTATGGCTACACCTTC
TRBV7-6	TRBJ2-7	NA	few	CASSSSGRGIYEQYF	TGTGCCAGCAGCTCGAGCGGGCGCGGGATTTACGAGCAGTACTTC
TRBV7-2	TRBJ1-3	NA	NA	CASSSRRGIRNTIYF	TGTGCCAGCAGCTCTCGGAGGGGAATCAGAAACACCATATATTTT
TRBV28	TRBJ1-4	NA	NA	CASKHMVGMALGNEKLFF	TGTGCCAGCAAGCACATGGTGGGGATGGCCCTTGGTAATGAAAAACTGTTTTTT
TRBV5-6	TRBJ2-4	NA	NA	CASSLERSAKNIQYF	TGTGCCAGCAGCTTGGAAAGGTCAGCCAAAAACATTCAGTACTTC
TRBV7-9	TRBJ1-2	NA	NA	CASSSDGDQAGYTF	TGTGCCAGCAGCTCAGACGGAGATCAGGCGGGCTACACCTTC
TRBV11-1	TRBJ2-3	TRBD2	once	CASSASSTSGTTQYF	TGTGCCAGCAGCGCTTCCTCGACTAGCGGGACAACGCAGTATTTT
TRBV11-2	TRBJ2-6	NA	NA	CASTITGANVLTF	TGTGCCAGCACCATAACCGGGGCCAACGTCCTGACTTTC
TRBV5-1	TRBJ2-4	NA	NA	CASSSNGGPGNIQYF	TGCGCCAGCAGCTCAAACGGGGGACCGGGAAACATTCAGTACTTC
TRBV5-1	TRBJ2-7	TRBD2	NA	CASSLSGRASEQYF	TGCGCCAGCAGCTTAAGCGGGAGGGCCTCCGAGCAGTACTTC
TRBV28	TRBJ1-1	NA	once	CASRGHPLNTEAFF	TGTGCCAGCAGGGGACATCCCTTGAACACTGAAGCTTTCTTT
TRBV5-4	TRBJ2-3	NA	NA	CASSSTGSTDTQYF	TGTGCCAGCAGCTCAACAGGCAGCACAGATACGCAGTATTTT
TRBV4-1	TRBJ1-5	NA	NA	CASSQDYGAGNQPQHF	TGCGCCAGCAGCCAAGATTACGGGGCGGGCAATCAGCCCCAGCATTTT
TRBV6-5	TRBJ2-7	TRBD2	NA	CASSYVGLAVYEQYF	TGTGCCAGCAGTTATGTGGGACTAGCGGTATACGAGCAGTACTTC
TRBV6-5	TRBJ2-5	TRBD2	NA	CASKEAGGPEETQYF	TGTGCCAGCAAGGAGGCGGGAGGGCCGGAGGAGACCCAGTACTTC
TRBV18	TRBJ1-2	NA	NA	CASSRGQSNGYTF	TGTGCCAGCTCACGAGGACAGTCGAATGGCTACACCTTC
TRBV24-1	TRBJ2-2	TRBD1	NA	CATSDVTGGSGAGELFF	TGTGCCACCAGTGATGTAACAGGGGGATCGGGAGCCGGGGAGCTGTTTTTT
TRBV4-3	TRBJ2-3	NA	NA	CASSQDRLALTDTQYF	TGCGCCAGCAGCCAAGATCGGCTAGCGCTAACAGATACGCAGTATTTT
TRBV15	TRBJ1-5	NA	NA	CATSRDPITTAGQPQHF	TGTGCCACCAGCAGAGACCCTATTACGACAGCTGGTCAGCCCCAGCATTTT
TRBV7-6	TRBJ2-5	NA	NA	CASSELLAQETQYF	TGTGCCAGCAGCGAGCTATTAGCTCAAGAGACCCAGTACTTC
TRBV30	TRBJ1-1	NA	NA	CAWMVTENTEAFF	TGTGCCTGGATGGTGACGGAGAACACTGAAGCTTTCTTT
TRBV27	TRBJ2-2	NA	NA	CASKSRSRTGELFF	TGTGCCAGCAAAAGTAGGTCACGCACCGGGGAGCTGTTTTTT
TRBV12-5	TRBJ2-7	NA	NA	CASGPGTSYEQYF	TGTGCTAGTGGACCGGGCACTTCCTACGAGCAGTACTTC
TRBV12-3/TRBV12-4	TRBJ1-1	NA	NA	CASCPWGGTEAFF	TGTGCCAGCTGTCCCTGGGGGGGCACTGAAGCTTTCTTT
TRBV11-3	TRBJ2-5	TRBD2	NA	CASSQGVAGPGETQYF	TGTGCCAGCAGCCAGGGAGTAGCGGGGCCCGGGGAGACCCAGTACTTC
TRBV19	TRBJ2-3	TRBD1	NA	CASSPNRGDGDTQYF	TGTGCCAGTAGTCCAAACAGGGGAGATGGGGATACGCAGTATTTT
TRBV3-1/TRBV3-2	TRBJ2-3	NA	NA	CASSRGASTDTQYF	TGTGCCAGCAGCCGGGGGGCATCCACAGATACGCAGTATTTT
TRBV18	TRBJ1-2	NA	once	CASSPPSIPRGPNAYGYTF	TGTGCCAGCTCACCACCGTCGATTCCCAGGGGACCTAACGCCTATGGCTACACCTTC
TRBV6-1	TRBJ1-3	NA	NA	CASSEGSTSGNTIYF	TGTGCCAGCAGTGAAGGAAGCACCTCTGGAAACACCATATATTTT